The 23 T cell receptor beta chains in this list originate from one sample, sequenced in a study of T cell clones after liver transplantation (dated by TCRdb to between 2018 and 2021). Library method: the immunoSEQ multiplex PCR assay. This immuneACCESS table, as held by TCRdb, lists in-frame sequences with V and J called but not all clones. Of the missing ones, under half trace to an unresolved V gene in checked studies; the others have no known cause. Here the sample has some 59,000 clones; approximately 77% occur a single time. Clones ranked in the top ten supply around 8.9% of the sample. Specimen: CD4+ T cells from blood, collected at the 22-month timepoint. These receptors were obtained from a human patient who received a liver transplant. Some T cells may originate with the graft donor following a transplant.

This chain uses TRBV7-6 with TRBJ1-1, with TRBD1 identical over 8 bases. The germline gives CDR1 SGHVS, CDR2 FNYEAQ. The junction had 1 base not matched to a gene; V was cut back by 0 bases and J by 1 base. The CDR3 extends over 15 amino acids. The CDR3 bases are TGTGCCAGCAGCTTAGCCGGGACAGGGAACACTGAAGCTTTCTTT. Its protein product is CASSLAGTGNTEAFF.

The chain is built from TRBV7-2 and TRBJ2-3, with 10 bases fitting TRBD2. V shed 0 bases, J shed 6 bases, and the junction held 6 bases outside the gene matches. The CDR3 is 16 amino acids. Germline V lookup: CDR1 SGHTA, CDR2 FQGNSA. CDR3 nucleotides: TGTGCCAGCAGCTTAGCGCGGGCTAGCGGGGGTGATACGCAGTATTTT. Amino acid sequence: CASSLARASGGDTQYF.

This clone was detected ten times or more. At the DNA level, this CDR3 is encoded by other sequences in the same sample as well. The rearrangement uses TRBV18 and TRBJ1-5, with unresolved D. Germline loops: CDR1 KGHSH, CDR2 LQKENI. V lost 3 bases and J 5 bases, leaving 8 bases between the germline ends. This CDR3 is 13 amino acids long. The CDR3 loop reads CASSPHTDQPQHF. CDR3 nucleotides: TGTGCCAGCTCACCCCATACGGATCAGCCCCAGCATTTT.

The J gene is TRBJ2-3, the V gene TRBV11-3, with D unresolved. V gave up 1 base and J gave up 3 bases, with 11 bases separating them. The CDR3 covers 15 residues. Germline loops: CDR1 SGHNT, CDR2 YENEEA. CDR3 residues: CASSLGRSTTDTQYF. The CDR3 bases are TGTGCCAGCAGCTTAGGCAGGTCTACAACAGATACGCAGTATTTT.

J is TRBJ2-5 and V is TRBV5-5, with D perhaps given as TRBD1 or TRBD2 (6 bases each). V shed 2 bases and J shed 3 bases, with 8 bases lying between them. Germline V gene data show CDR1 as SGHKS and CDR2 as YYEKEE (reference sequence). This CDR3 region has 13 residues. CDR3 amino acids: CASSLGGKETQYF. In DNA form, the CDR3 reads TGTGCCAGCAGCTTAGGGGGGAAAGAGACCCAGTACTTC.

The CDR3 DNA reads TGTGCCAGCAGTTATGGGGGACAGAAAAATTCACCCCTCCACTTT. This codes for CASSYGGQKNSPLHF. V usage is TRBV6-5 and J usage is TRBJ1-6; 7 bases are shared with TRBD1. Trimming removed 3 bases from V and 7 bases from J; junction bases left unmatched: 6. The length of the CDR3 is 15 residues. CDR1 and CDR2 (germline): MNHEY, SVGAGI.

The chain has TRBV5-5 and TRBJ2-2; D not resolved. The CDR3 loop spans 11 amino acids. The germline CDR1 and CDR2 sequences are SGHKS and YYEKEE (reference sequence). The V end was cut by 2 bases, the J end by 7 bases, with 3 bases between. The DNA for the CDR3 is TGTGCCAGCAGCTTACTCGGGGAGCTGTTTTTT. This translates into CASSLLGELFF.

V usage is TRBV6-1 and J usage is TRBJ1-5; TRBD1 aligns across 7 bases. With 7 bases clipped from V and 4 bases from J, the junction kept 7 bases outside the gene matches. The germline gives CDR1 MNHNS, CDR2 SASEGT. This CDR3 has 14 amino acids. The CDR3 bases are TGTGCCAGCACACAGACAGGGTTTAATCAGCCCCAGCATTTT. Translated, it gives CASTQTGFNQPQHF.

The chain is built from TRBV12-5 and TRBJ2-1, with 7 bases lining up with TRBD2. The germline CDR1 and CDR2 sequences are LGHNT and FRNRAP. There are 13 residues in the CDR3. V trimming: 6 bases; J trimming: 2 bases; junction bases outside the gene matches: 1. The CDR3 nucleotides read TGTGCTAGTGGGACTAGCACCTACAATGAGCAGTTCTTC. Translation: CASGTSTYNEQFF. The entire variable domain, with the rest obtained from reference TRBV12-5 and TRBJ2-1, is as follows: DARVTQTPRHKVTEMGQEVTMRCQPILGHNTVFWYRQTMMQGLELLAYFRNRAPLDDSGMPKDRFSAEMPDATLATLKIQPSEPRDSAVYFCASGTSTYNEQFFGPGTRLTVL.

The chain uses TRBV18 and TRBJ2-1; D might be TRBD1 (6 bases). The CDR3 spans 14 residues. Per germline, CDR1 KGHSH and CDR2 LQKENI. V was pared by 2 bases and J by 6 bases, with 11 bases between. The CDR3 sequence: CASSPSQGFNEQFF. CDR3 coding DNA: TGTGCCAGCTCACCATCACAGGGTTTCAATGAGCAGTTCTTC.

This clone was observed a handful of times. This chain connects TRBV11-3 to TRBJ2-1, with 13 bases lining up with TRBD2. After removal of 4 bases from V and 5 bases from J, the junction contained 8 bases not matched to a gene. The CDR3 runs 17 residues. In germline, CDR1 is SGHNT, CDR2 YENEEA. The chain's CDR3 is CASSSTGLAGVNNEQFF. As DNA, the CDR3 is TGTGCCAGCAGCTCCACAGGACTAGCGGGGGTTAACAATGAGCAGTTCTTC.

This chain connects TRBV7-9 to TRBJ2-2, with unresolved D. Germline V lookup: CDR1 SEHNR, CDR2 FQNEAQ (reference sequence). V dropped 1 base and J dropped 0 bases, with 6 bases sitting between them. This CDR3 comprises 15 residues. The chain's CDR3 is CASSLVTANTGELFF. CDR3 DNA sequence: TGTGCCAGCAGCTTAGTCACAGCGAACACCGGGGAGCTGTTTTTT. The full variable domain, its missing parts supplied by reference TRBV7-9 and TRBJ2-2, is DTGVSQNPRHKITKRGQNVTFRCDPISEHNRLYWYRQTLGQGPEFLTYFQNEAQLEKSRLLSDRFSAERPKGSFSTLEIQRTEQGDSAMYLCASSLVTANTGELFFGEGSRLTVL.

This chain joins TRBV19 and TRBJ2-3, with D maybe TRBD1 (5 bases). Germline CDR1 and CDR2: LNHDA and SQIVND (reference sequence). The germline V and J ends were trimmed by 1 base and 5 bases, with 10 bases remaining between them. This CDR3 has 14 residues. CDR3 sequence reads: CASSIGGAQDTQYF. The CDR3 coding sequence is TGTGCCAGTAGTATAGGTGGGGCCCAAGATACGCAGTATTTT.

The chain carries TRBV5-1 and TRBJ2-1, with 11 bases lining up with TRBD1. V lost 3 bases, J lost 7 bases, and 6 bases stayed unmatched. The CDR3 consists of 15 residues. Germline V CDR1 and CDR2: SGHRS, YFSETQ. The CDR3 is CASSSRDRGENEQFF. CDR3 nucleotide sequence: TGCGCCAGCAGCTCCCGGGACAGGGGGGAAAATGAGCAGTTCTTC.

V usage is TRBV6-1 and J usage is TRBJ1-3; D is unresolved. The germline V gene encodes CDR1 MNHNS and CDR2 SASEGT. Trimming stripped 8 bases from V and 0 bases from J, with 8 bases between. The CDR3 has 13 amino acids. Written as DNA, the CDR3 is TGTGCCAGCGCTACCGACTCTGGAAACACCATATATTTT. It is translated as CASATDSGNTIYF.

The sample holds a few counts of this clone. The genes are TRBV5-6 and TRBJ2-7; TRBD1 aligns across 9 bases. Germline V lookup: CDR1 SGHDT, CDR2 YYEEEE. Trimming removed 3 bases from V and 0 bases from J; junction bases left unmatched: 4. This CDR3 is built from 15 residues. The CDR3 DNA is TGTGCCAGCAGCTGGGGGACAGGGTACTCCTACGAGCAGTACTTC. Translating gives CASSWGTGYSYEQYF.

For the CDR3, the DNA is TGTGCCAGCAGGGCGGGCTCTGGGGCCAACGTCCTGACTTTC. The encoded protein is CASRAGSGANVLTF. The chain employs TRBV7-8 and TRBJ2-6, with a tentative D call TRBD2 (5 bases). This CDR3 spans 14 amino acids. Germline CDR1 and CDR2: SGHVS and FQNEAQ. With 6 bases removed from V and 0 bases from J, the gap between germline ends came to 6 bases.

The chain carries TRBV6-1 and TRBJ2-2; 9 positions agree with TRBD1. The V segment lost 1 base and the J segment 6 bases; nucleotides outside the gene matches: 3. The length of the CDR3 is 15 residues. The germline gives CDR1 MNHNS, CDR2 SASEGT. CDR3 region: CASSEEGQGAGELFF. The CDR3, as DNA: TGTGCCAGCAGTGAAGAGGGACAGGGCGCCGGGGAGCTGTTTTTT.

The V gene is TRBV12-5, the J gene TRBJ1-2; D unresolved. The germline gives CDR1 LGHNT, CDR2 FRNRAP. There are 12 residues in the CDR3. The ends were cut back, 4 bases at V and 8 bases at J, with 11 bases in the middle. The CDR3 DNA follows: TGTGCTAGTGGTTCCCTGCAATTAGGCTACACCTTC. Protein sequence: CASGSLQLGYTF. The full variable domain, rest sourced from reference TRBV12-5 and TRBJ1-2, is DARVTQTPRHKVTEMGQEVTMRCQPILGHNTVFWYRQTMMQGLELLAYFRNRAPLDDSGMPKDRFSAEMPDATLATLKIQPSEPRDSAVYFCASGSLQLGYTFGSGTRLTVV.

This clone was seen a few times. The genes are TRBV6-5 and TRBJ1-6; 7 bases line up with TRBD1. The germline gives CDR1 MNHEY, CDR2 SVGAGI. V lost 5 bases to trimming and J lost 6 bases; unmatched junction nucleotides: 4. The CDR3 loop spans 14 amino acids. DNA for the CDR3: TGTGCCAGCAGTCTTGGGACAGTTAATTCACCCCTCCACTTT. Its protein product is CASSLGTVNSPLHF.

The V gene is TRBV7-9, the J gene TRBJ2-7; D may be TRBD2 (6 bases). CDR1 is SEHNR and CDR2 is FQNEAQ in the germline V gene (reference sequence). Trimming pared 3 bases from V and 0 bases from J, leaving 12 bases between. The CDR3 length is 15 residues. The chain's CDR3 is CASSFSAGGSYEQYF. CDR3 in DNA: TGTGCCAGCAGCTTTAGCGCCGGGGGCTCCTACGAGCAGTACTTC.

This chain joins TRBV6-6 and TRBJ1-1; 9 positions agree with TRBD1. V was pared by 6 bases and J by 7 bases, with 9 bases of the junction left unmatched. This CDR3 comprises 14 residues. CDR1 is MNHNY and CDR2 is SVGAGI in the germline V gene (reference sequence). In nucleotides, the CDR3 is TGTGCCAGCAGCGTGACAGGGGGTTTTGGTGAAGCTTTCTTT. It translates to CASSVTGGFGEAFF.

The chain couples TRBV7-2 to TRBJ1-5; TRBD1 matches at 10 bases. V lost 3 bases and J lost 1; bases outside the gene matches: 3. The CDR3 covers 16 residues. The germline CDR1 and CDR2 sequences are SGHTA and FQGNSA. The DNA for the CDR3 is TGTGCCAGCAGCTTCGACAGGGGGCTGAGCAATCAGCCCCAGCATTTT. This translates into CASSFDRGLSNQPQHF. Combining the CDR3 with reference TRBV7-2 and TRBJ1-5 gives the whole variable domain GAGVSQSPSNKVTEKGKDVELRCDPISGHTALYWYRQSLGQGLEFLIYFQGNSAPDKSGLPSDRFSAERTGGSVSTLTIQRTQQEDSAVYLCASSFDRGLSNQPQHFGDGTRLSIL.